This paragraph reports one T cell receptor (beta chain). The germline V gene encodes CDR1 MNHEY and CDR2 SVGEGT. Unmatched junction bases numbered 11, after V lost 6 bases and J lost 7 bases. The CDR3 covers 15 residues. This sample's TCRbeta library carried unique molecular identifier barcodes. TCRdb reprocessed the PCR reads via MiXCR and lists one record per CDR3 protein. The sample comprises 500,000 or so distinct CDR3 sequences, around a third of which are singletons, and approximately 2.3% rests with the top ten. The sample comes from a study of T-cell reconstitution after alpha-beta-depleted transplantation in children.

This chain uses TRBV6-2 or TRBV6-3 with TRBJ2-1, with 8 bases matching TRBD2. Sequences were derived from PBMCs from the stem cell graft donor, sampled from the stem cell graft. The TCR sequence derives from a human donor who donated a stem cell graft to a child with aplastic anemia. This CDR3 is CASRGAGVNRNEQFF. Here the CDR3 DNA reads TGTGCCAGCAGGGGAGCGGGAGTTAATAGAAATGAGCAGTTCTTC.